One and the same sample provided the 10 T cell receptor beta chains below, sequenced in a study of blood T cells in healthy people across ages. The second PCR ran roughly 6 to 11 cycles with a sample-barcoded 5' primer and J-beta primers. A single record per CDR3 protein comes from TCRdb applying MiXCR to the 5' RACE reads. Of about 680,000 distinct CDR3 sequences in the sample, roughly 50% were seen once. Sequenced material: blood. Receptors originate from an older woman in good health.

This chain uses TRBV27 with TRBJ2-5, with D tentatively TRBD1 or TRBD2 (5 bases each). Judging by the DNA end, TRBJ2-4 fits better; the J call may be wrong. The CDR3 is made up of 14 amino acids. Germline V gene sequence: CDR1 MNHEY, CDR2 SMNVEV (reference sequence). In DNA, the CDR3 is TGTGCCAGCAGTTCTAGGGGTGAGGGAAACATTCAGTACTTC. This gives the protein CASSSRGEGNIQYF.

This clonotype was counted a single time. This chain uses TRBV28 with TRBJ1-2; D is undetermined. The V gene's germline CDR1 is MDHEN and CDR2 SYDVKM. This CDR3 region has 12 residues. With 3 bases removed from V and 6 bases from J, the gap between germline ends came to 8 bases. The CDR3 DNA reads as TGTGCCAGCAGTTTCCTACGACATGGCTACACCTTC. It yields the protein CASSFLRHGYTF.

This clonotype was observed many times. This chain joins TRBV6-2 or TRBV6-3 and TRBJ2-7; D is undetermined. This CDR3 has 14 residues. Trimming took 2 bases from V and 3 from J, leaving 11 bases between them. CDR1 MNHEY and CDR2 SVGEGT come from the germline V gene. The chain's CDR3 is CASSYATDNYEQYF. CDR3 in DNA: TGTGCCAGCAGTTACGCCACAGACAACTACGAGCAGTACTTC.

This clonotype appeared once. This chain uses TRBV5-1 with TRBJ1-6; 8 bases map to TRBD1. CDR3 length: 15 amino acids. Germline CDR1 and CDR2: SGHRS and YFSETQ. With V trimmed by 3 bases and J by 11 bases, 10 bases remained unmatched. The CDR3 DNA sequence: TGCGCCAGCAGCTCGCCGGACAGGGCCTGGGCACCCCTCCACTTT. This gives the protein CASSSPDRAWAPLHF.

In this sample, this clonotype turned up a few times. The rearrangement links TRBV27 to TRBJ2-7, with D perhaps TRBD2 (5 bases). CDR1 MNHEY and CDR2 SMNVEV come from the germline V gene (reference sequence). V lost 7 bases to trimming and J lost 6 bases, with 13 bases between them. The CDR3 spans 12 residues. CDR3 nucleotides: TGTGCCAGCACGACTAATGGAGGCGAGCAGTACTTC. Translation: CASTTNGGEQYF.

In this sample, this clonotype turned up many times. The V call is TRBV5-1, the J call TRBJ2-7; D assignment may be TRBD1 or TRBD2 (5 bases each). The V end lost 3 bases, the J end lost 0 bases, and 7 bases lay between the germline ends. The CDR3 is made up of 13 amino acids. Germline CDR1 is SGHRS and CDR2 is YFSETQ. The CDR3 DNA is TGCGCCAGCAGCTGGGACGGCTCCTACGAGCAGTACTTC. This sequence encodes CASSWDGSYEQYF.

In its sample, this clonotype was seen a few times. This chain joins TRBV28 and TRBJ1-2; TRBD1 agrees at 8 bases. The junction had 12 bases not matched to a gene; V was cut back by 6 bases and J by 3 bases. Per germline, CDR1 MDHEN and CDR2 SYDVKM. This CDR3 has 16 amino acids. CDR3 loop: CASSPRGQGNYYGYTF. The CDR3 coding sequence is TGTGCCAGCAGCCCTCGAGGACAGGGAAATTACTATGGCTACACCTTC.

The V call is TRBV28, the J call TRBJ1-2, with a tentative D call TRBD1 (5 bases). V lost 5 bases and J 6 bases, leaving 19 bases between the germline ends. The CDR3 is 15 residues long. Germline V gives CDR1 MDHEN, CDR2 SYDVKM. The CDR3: CASSPPTGGDNGYTF. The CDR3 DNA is TGTGCCAGCAGTCCCCCAACAGGCGGTGACAATGGCTACACCTTC.

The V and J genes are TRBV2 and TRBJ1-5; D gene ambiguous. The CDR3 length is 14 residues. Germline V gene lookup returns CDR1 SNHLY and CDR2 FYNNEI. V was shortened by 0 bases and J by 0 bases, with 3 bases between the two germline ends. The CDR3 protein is CASSEAHSNQPQHF. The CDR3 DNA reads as TGTGCCAGCAGTGAAGCCCATAGCAATCAGCCCCAGCATTTT.

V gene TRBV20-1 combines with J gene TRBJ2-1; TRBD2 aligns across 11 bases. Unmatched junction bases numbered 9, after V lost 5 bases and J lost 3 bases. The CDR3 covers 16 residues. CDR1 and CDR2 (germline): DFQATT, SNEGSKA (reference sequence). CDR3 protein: CSARGGLAGGYNEQFF. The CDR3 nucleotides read TGCAGTGCTCGAGGAGGGCTAGCGGGAGGCTACAATGAGCAGTTCTTC.